This paragraph covers one T cell receptor beta chain sequence. The antigen remains unidentified. The CDR3 consists of 13 residues. Germline V CDR1 and CDR2: KGHDR, SFDVKD. V lost 7 bases to trimming and J lost 5 bases; unmatched junction nucleotides: 2. Primers used in a second PCR of roughly 6 to 12 cycles were a sample-barcoded 5' primer and a J-beta primer mix. A template-switch adaptor with 12 random nucleotides tagged each cDNA molecule. One entry per CDR3 protein results from TCRdb running MiXCR on the 5' RACE reads. In the table there are 800,000 to 1,300,000 distinct CDR3 sequences, 20% to 25% of which are singletons. The data belong to a study of blood T cells in healthy people across ages. Points from the study as a whole: Changes seen in expanded clonotypes were possibly confounded by donor CMV status left unknown. Among T cells, TCR beta diversity per million cells dropped roughly linearly as age rose.

The same specimen was also included in a second study, on T cells of mothers and their children. That study reports: Related and unrelated pairs show similar shaping of TCR recombination output by thymic selection.

The chain couples TRBV24-1 to TRBJ2-1, with 9 bases lining up with TRBD1. The clonotype was recovered from a girl aged 2 to 9 in good health. Sequenced input: blood. The CDR3 bases are TGTGCCACCAGGCGGACAGGGGACAATGAGCAGTTCTTC. Translating it yields CATRRTGDNEQFF.